This T cell receptor beta chain was captured by sequencing in a study of blood T cell repertoires in COVID-19. About the study: Researchers got acute and convalescent COVID-19 samples from the United States, Italy and Spain. The cDNA or gDNA used as material had been derived from T cells, B-cell-depleted T cells, or PBMCs.

As processed by the authors: Quantification of nucleated cells was approximated via reference gene primer amplification. The data were produced by immunoSEQ multiplex PCR, yet TCRdb's version contains in-frame clones alone and is incomplete. V, J and clone size derive from that table, while D and trimming were established from the DNA sequence. This table has approximately 180,000 clones, approximately 85% appearing once. The V gene lost 6 bases and the J gene lost 2 bases, with 17 bases spanning the gap. From germline, CDR1 is MNHEY and CDR2 SMNVEV (reference sequence). CDR3 length: 15 residues. This chain joins TRBV27 and TRBJ2-7; a possible D gene is TRBD1 (6 bases). This sequence was found in a man aged 60 to 75 with acute or convalescent COVID-19. Material: peripheral blood. CDR3 protein: CASRPYRERTYEQYF. The CDR3 DNA reads as TGTGCCAGCAGACCTTACAGGGAGAGGACCTACGAGCAGTACTTC.